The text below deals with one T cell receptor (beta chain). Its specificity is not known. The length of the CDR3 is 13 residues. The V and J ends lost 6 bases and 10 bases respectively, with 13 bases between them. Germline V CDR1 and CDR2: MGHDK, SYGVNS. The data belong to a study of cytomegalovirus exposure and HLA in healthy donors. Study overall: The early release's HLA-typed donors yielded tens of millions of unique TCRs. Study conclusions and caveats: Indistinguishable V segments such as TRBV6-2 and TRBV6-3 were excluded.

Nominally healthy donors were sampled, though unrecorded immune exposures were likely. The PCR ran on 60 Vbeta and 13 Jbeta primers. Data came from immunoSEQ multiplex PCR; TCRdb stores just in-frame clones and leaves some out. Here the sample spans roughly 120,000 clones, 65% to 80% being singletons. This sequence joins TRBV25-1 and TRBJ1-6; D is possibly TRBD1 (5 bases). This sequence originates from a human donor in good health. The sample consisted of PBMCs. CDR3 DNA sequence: TGTGCCAGCAGCCCAACGGGGGTCTCACCCCTCCACTTT. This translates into CASSPTGVSPLHF. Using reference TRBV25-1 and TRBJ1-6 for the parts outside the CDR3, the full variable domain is EADIYQTPRYLVIGTGKKITLECSQTMGHDKMYWYQQDPGMELHLIHYSYGVNSTEKGDLSSESTVSRIRTEHFPLTLESARPSHTSQYLCASSPTGVSPLHFGNGTRLTVT.